The 27 T cell receptor beta chains reported below all come from one sample, sequenced in a study of neurological immune-mediated disorders. The time point here: technical triplicate 1. TCRdb processed the 5' RACE reads anew with MiXCR; each CDR3 protein has one entry. The sample shows some 38,000 distinct CDR3 sequences, 11% of them seen only once. Source material: PBMCs. These receptors were obtained from a man aged 55 to 70 with HTLV-1-associated myelopathy (HAM/TSP).

In its sample, this clonotype was seen many times. The V gene is TRBV10-3, the J gene TRBJ2-6, with D possibly matching TRBD1 (6 bases). The CDR3 is made up of 19 amino acids. Trimming stripped 3 bases from V and 0 bases from J, with 18 bases between. Per germline, CDR1 ENHRY and CDR2 SYGVKD. The CDR3 here is CAISDSWTDLYSGANVLTF. As DNA, the CDR3 is TGTGCCATCAGTGATAGTTGGACAGATTTATACTCTGGGGCCAACGTCCTGACTTTC.

Ten or more counts support this clonotype. The rearrangement links TRBV20-1 to TRBJ2-7, with D maybe TRBD2 (6 bases). Trimming stripped 5 bases from V and 5 bases from J, with 16 bases between. The CDR3 extends over 13 amino acids. Germline values: CDR1 DFQATT, CDR2 SNEGSKA (reference sequence). DNA for the CDR3: TGCAGTGCTCCGGAGGGGAGCGACCACGAGCAGTACTTC. Translated, it gives CSAPEGSDHEQYF.

This clonotype appeared many times. The chain is built from TRBV7-2 and TRBJ1-2; D is perhaps TRBD1 (5 bases). Germline V lookup: CDR1 SGHTA, CDR2 FQGNSA. Trimming took off 6 bases at V and 5 bases at J, with 19 bases between the two ends. This CDR3 region has 15 residues. The CDR3 spells CASRGGTGIWYGYTF. In DNA form, the CDR3 reads TGTGCCAGCAGGGGCGGGACTGGGATTTGGTATGGCTACACCTTC.

Many counts were recorded for this clonotype. The chain is built from TRBV29-1 and TRBJ1-2; D gene uncertain. Trimming removed 2 bases at V and 7 bases at J, with 8 bases between. This CDR3 region has 11 residues. CDR1 is SQVTM, CDR2 ANQGSEA, per germline. The CDR3 DNA reads as TGCAGCGTTGAACTTACAAGTGGCTACACCTTC. It codes for CSVELTSGYTF.

This clonotype was observed many times. This rearrangement joins TRBV28 to TRBJ2-3; TRBD1 is a possible D gene (6 bases). The CDR3 spans 16 residues. The germline V and J ends were trimmed by 7 bases and 2 bases, with 19 bases remaining between them. Germline V lookup: CDR1 MDHEN, CDR2 SYDVKM. The CDR3 spells CASTKSPGASTDTQYF. In nucleotides, the CDR3 is TGTGCCAGCACCAAAAGTCCAGGGGCGTCCACAGATACGCAGTATTTT. Complete variable domain (other parts from reference TRBV28 and TRBJ2-3): DVKVTQSSRYLVKRTGEKVFLECVQDMDHENMFWYRQDPGLGLRLIYFSYDVKMKEKGDIPEGYSVSREKKERFSLILESASTNQTSMYLCASTKSPGASTDTQYFGPGTRLTVL.

This chain joins TRBV12-3 or TRBV12-4 and TRBJ2-1, with 9 positions matching TRBD2. The CDR3 is 16 residues long. Trimming removed 5 bases from V and 8 bases from J; junction bases left unmatched: 13. This chain's CDR3 is CASSPGMGGRVDEQFF. In DNA form, the CDR3 reads TGTGCCAGCAGTCCGGGTATGGGCGGGAGGGTAGATGAGCAGTTCTTC.

This clonotype was seen ten or more times. The chain joins TRBV7-2 to TRBJ2-1; tentative D call: TRBD2 (6 bases). The germline V gene encodes CDR1 SGHTA and CDR2 FQGNSA. V lost 5 bases to trimming and J lost 9 bases, with 20 bases between them. The CDR3 consists of 15 residues. DNA of the CDR3: TGTGCCAGCAGCCCCGGGGGAGGCGCAGACGGTGAGCAGTTCTTC. Its translation: CASSPGGGADGEQFF.

This clonotype was found many times. V usage is TRBV20-1 and J usage is TRBJ2-5; D gene ambiguous. Germline CDR1 is DFQATT and CDR2 is SNEGSKA (reference sequence). There are 12 residues in the CDR3. The V end was cut by 4 bases, the J end by 6 bases, with 12 bases between. The CDR3 DNA follows: TGCAGTGCTAAACCTCCCCCCCAGACCCAGTACTTC. Protein: CSAKPPPQTQYF.

This clonotype was counted many times. The DNA of the CDR3 is TGTGCCACCCTTTCGGCCCAAGGCGGGGAGCTGTTTTTT. This gives the protein CATLSAQGGELFF. The V call is TRBV10-3, the J call TRBJ2-2; no firm D call. Germline CDR1 is ENHRY and CDR2 is SYGVKD. The V end lost 10 bases, the J end lost 7 bases, and 16 bases lay between the germline ends. The CDR3 has 13 amino acids.

The rearrangement uses TRBV10-2 and TRBJ2-1, with TRBD2 identical over 9 bases. The CDR3 has 17 amino acids. V was clipped by 1 base and J by 0 bases; unmatched bases: 4. The germline CDR1 and CDR2 sequences are WSHSY and SAAADI. CDR3 sequence: CASSEYDSGSSYNEQFF. As DNA, the CDR3 is TGCGCCAGCAGTGAGTACGATAGCGGGAGCTCCTACAATGAGCAGTTCTTC.

The sample holds many counts of this clonotype. The gene calls are TRBV24-1 and TRBJ2-5, with TRBD2 as a possible D gene (6 bases). With 2 bases removed from V and 6 bases from J, the gap between germline ends came to 12 bases. The CDR3 has 14 amino acids. The germline CDR1 and CDR2 sequences are KGHDR and SFDVKD. CDR3 in amino acids: CATSDYGGRQTQYF. The CDR3, as DNA: TGTGCCACCAGTGATTACGGAGGGCGACAGACCCAGTACTTC.

This clonotype was seen many times. The chain recombines TRBV20-1 with TRBJ2-7, with 8 bases identical to TRBD2. V was pared by 0 bases and J by 2 bases, with 0 bases of the junction left unmatched. This CDR3 spans 13 amino acids. Germline V CDR1 and CDR2: DFQATT, SNEGSKA (reference sequence). CDR3 loop: CSAREGLAYEQYF. The CDR3 DNA sequence: TGCAGTGCTAGAGAGGGACTAGCCTACGAGCAGTACTTC.

This clonotype has a count of ten or more. V and J are TRBV2 and TRBJ1-1; unclear D gene. V dropped 2 bases and J dropped 2 bases, with 6 bases sitting between them. Germline CDR1 SNHLY, CDR2 FYNNEI. This CDR3 is 13 amino acids long. The CDR3 is CASSEMGNTEAFF. The CDR3 nucleotides read TGTGCCAGCAGTGAAATGGGTAACACTGAAGCTTTCTTT. The complete variable domain, with remaining parts taken from reference TRBV2 and TRBJ1-1, reads EPEVTQTPSHQVTQMGQEVILRCVPISNHLYFYWYRQILGQKVEFLVSFYNNEISEKSEIFDDQFSVERPDGSNFTLKIRSTKLEDSAMYFCASSEMGNTEAFFGQGTRLTVV.

Only a few counts were recorded for this clonotype. The J gene is TRBJ2-7, the V gene TRBV9, with D perhaps assigned TRBD1 or TRBD2 (6 bases each). This CDR3 has 13 amino acids. Trimming pared 7 bases from V and 3 bases from J, leaving 14 bases between. Per the germline V gene, CDR1 is SGDLS and CDR2 is YYNGEE. The CDR3 reads CASGAGQSYEQYF. The CDR3 DNA reads as TGTGCCAGCGGGGCGGGACAAAGCTACGAGCAGTACTTC.

The chain joins TRBV29-1 to TRBJ2-3; weak D call: TRBD2 (5 bases). Germline V CDR1 and CDR2: SQVTM, ANQGSEA. The CDR3 covers 14 residues. The germline V and J ends were trimmed by 1 base and 6 bases, with 14 bases remaining between them. In nucleotides, the CDR3 is TGCAGCGTTGAAGTGGGGTCCCGAGGGGATACGCAGTATTTT. Protein sequence: CSVEVGSRGDTQYF.

This clonotype has at least ten counts. This chain connects TRBV11-1 to TRBJ1-1; 9 bases match TRBD1. Unmatched junction bases numbered 6, after V lost 3 bases and J lost 7 bases. CDR1 and CDR2 (germline): SGHAT, FQDESV (reference sequence). The CDR3 sequence is 14 residues long. The CDR3 protein is CASSFRTGGGEAFF. The CDR3 region has the DNA TGTGCCAGCAGCTTCAGAACAGGGGGCGGTGAAGCTTTCTTT.

This clonotype was seen repeatedly, ten times or more. This chain joins TRBV3-1 and TRBJ1-1; tentatively, D is TRBD1 (5 bases). The CDR3 runs 12 residues. Per germline, CDR1 LGHDT and CDR2 YNNKEL (reference sequence). The V end was cut by 4 bases, the J end by 5 bases, with 8 bases between. CDR3 nucleotides: TGTGCCAGCAGCCTAGCAGGGACTGAAGCTTTCTTT. It translates to CASSLAGTEAFF.

This clonotype came up many times. CDR3 amino acids: CASSPGTGRREQYF. The CDR3, as DNA: TGTGCCAGCAGCCCCGGGACAGGCAGAAGGGAGCAGTACTTC. The rearrangement joins TRBV5-6 to TRBJ2-7, with 8 bases matching TRBD1. The CDR3 spans 14 residues. With 4 bases clipped from V and 7 bases from J, the junction kept 10 bases outside the gene matches. The germline V gene has CDR1 SGHDT and CDR2 YYEEEE.

At least ten counts were recorded for this clonotype. The rearrangement uses TRBV20-1 and TRBJ2-3; 9 bases align to TRBD1. V trimming: 0 bases; J trimming: 1 base; junction bases outside the gene matches: 2. Germline values: CDR1 DFQATT, CDR2 SNEGSKA (reference sequence). The CDR3 is 15 residues long. As DNA, the CDR3 is TGCAGTGCTAGAGATAGGGACAGGGGCACAGATACGCAGTATTTT. Translating it yields CSARDRDRGTDTQYF.

This clonotype has ten or more counts. The V call is TRBV6-2 or TRBV6-3, the J call TRBJ2-1; 9 bases fit TRBD2. From germline, CDR1 is MNHEY and CDR2 SVGEGT. V lost 7 bases, J lost 7 bases, and 8 bases stayed unmatched. The CDR3 is 14 amino acids. CDR3 amino acids: CASTQGLAGNEQFF. The CDR3 nucleotides read TGTGCCAGCACCCAGGGACTAGCAGGGAATGAGCAGTTCTTC.

This clonotype occurred many times. The chain links TRBV20-1 to TRBJ2-1, with TRBD1 as a possible D gene (6 bases). The germline V and J ends were trimmed by 5 bases and 6 bases, with 20 bases remaining between them. This CDR3 region has 15 residues. In germline, CDR1 is DFQATT, CDR2 SNEGSKA (reference sequence). The DNA for the CDR3 is TGCAGTGCTGCGACCGGGACACGGATGTTCAATGAGCAGTTCTTC. It codes for CSAATGTRMFNEQFF.

The table lists this clonotype with many counts. The genes are TRBV7-9 and TRBJ2-7; 11 bases are a match to TRBD1. Trimming at V came to 0 bases and at J to 5 bases, leaving 0 bases not matched to a gene. The length of the CDR3 is 14 residues. Germline CDR1 is SEHNR and CDR2 is FQNEAQ (reference sequence). The CDR3 nucleotides read TGTGCCAGCAGCTTAGCGGGACAGGGGGACGAGCAGTACTTC. Its protein is CASSLAGQGDEQYF. Full variable domain (outside the CDR3, taken from reference TRBV7-9 and TRBJ2-7): DTGVSQNPRHKITKRGQNVTFRCDPISEHNRLYWYRQTLGQGPEFLTYFQNEAQLEKSRLLSDRFSAERPKGSFSTLEIQRTEQGDSAMYLCASSLAGQGDEQYFGPGTRLTVT.

This clonotype showed up many times. The chain links TRBV11-1 to TRBJ1-6, with a possible D match to TRBD1 (5 bases). Trimming removed 5 bases from V and 5 bases from J, with 10 bases in between. The CDR3 loop spans 14 amino acids. Germline loops: CDR1 SGHAT, CDR2 FQDESV (reference sequence). CDR3 in amino acids: CASSQWGDNSPLHF. The CDR3 DNA is TGTGCCAGCAGCCAGTGGGGCGATAATTCACCCCTCCACTTT.

This clonotype has ten or more counts. CDR3 loop: CASSLKGGSYEQYF. The DNA for the CDR3 is TGTGCCAGCAGTTTAAAGGGTGGTTCCTACGAGCAGTACTTC. The rearrangement joins TRBV28 to TRBJ2-7; unclear D gene. Trimming stripped 2 bases from V and 1 base from J, with 9 bases between. Germline CDR1 is MDHEN and CDR2 is SYDVKM. The CDR3 length is 14 residues.

This clonotype was observed at least ten times. CDR3 in DNA: TGTGCCAGCAGCCCACAGGGGAGGGGAGATACGCAGTATTTT. It specifies CASSPQGRGDTQYF. V is TRBV7-3 and J is TRBJ2-3; TRBD1 or TRBD2 may be the D gene (7 bases each). CDR3 length: 14 amino acids. V lost 5 bases, J lost 5 bases, and 14 bases lay in between. Germline-derived CDR1 and CDR2 are SGHTA and FQGTGA.

This clonotype was found many times. The rearrangement joins TRBV4-1 to TRBJ2-3, with 8 bases fitting TRBD2. The CDR3 extends over 19 amino acids. The germline gives CDR1 MGHRA, CDR2 YSYEKL. V trimming: 0 bases; J trimming: 4 bases; junction bases outside the gene matches: 15. The CDR3 loop reads CASSQDIFSRLALADTQYF. The CDR3, as DNA: TGCGCCAGCAGCCAAGATATATTTTCGCGACTAGCGTTGGCAGATACGCAGTATTTT.

Many counts were recorded for this clonotype. This chain uses TRBV19 with TRBJ1-5; D perhaps matches TRBD1 (6 bases). CDR1 is LNHDA and CDR2 is SQIVND in the germline V gene (reference sequence). This CDR3 region has 16 residues. Between the trimmed V and J ends, which lost 6 bases and 7 bases, there was a span of 22 bases. CDR3 coding DNA: TGTGCCAGTAGCGACTTGCGGACAGCGACATCCCAGCCCCAGCATTTT. As protein: CASSDLRTATSQPQHF.